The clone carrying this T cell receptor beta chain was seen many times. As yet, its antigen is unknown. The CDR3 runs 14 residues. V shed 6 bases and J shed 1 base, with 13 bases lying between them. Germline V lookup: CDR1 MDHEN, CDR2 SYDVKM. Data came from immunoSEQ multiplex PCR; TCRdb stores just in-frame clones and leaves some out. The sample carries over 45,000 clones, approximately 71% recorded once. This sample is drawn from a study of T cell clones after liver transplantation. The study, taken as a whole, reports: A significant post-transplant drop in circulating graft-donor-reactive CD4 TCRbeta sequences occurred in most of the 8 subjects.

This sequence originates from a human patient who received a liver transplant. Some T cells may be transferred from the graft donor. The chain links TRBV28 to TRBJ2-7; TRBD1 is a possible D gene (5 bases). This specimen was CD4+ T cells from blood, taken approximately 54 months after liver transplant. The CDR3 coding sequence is TGTGCCAGCAGAAGGGGCCCGGATTCCTACGAGCAGTACTTC. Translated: CASRRGPDSYEQYF.